This T cell receptor (beta chain) was found in a study of OX40 agonist ivuxolimab in advanced cancers. Whole-study findings and limits: CD8+ T cells (on average) carried more expanded clones than CD4+ T cells. In the 0.1 to 3.0 mg/kg range, CD4+ and CD8+ blood T cells had expanded clonally by week 6.

Produced via immunoSEQ multiplex PCR; TCRdb's table is partial and in-frame only. Among tens of thousands of clones listed, roughly 90% were seen once. This clone was recorded only once. Antigen specificity is unknown. There are 14 residues in the CDR3. CDR1 is WNHNN, CDR2 SYGVQD, per germline (reference sequence). V lost 8 bases and J 0 bases, leaving 11 bases between the germline ends. The specimen was CD4+ or CD8+ T cells sorted from blood, collected in a trial of the OX40 agonist ivuxolimab. The clonotype originates from an adult with an advanced solid tumor such as melanoma, head and neck, liver or kidney cancer. The chain couples TRBV10-1 to TRBJ2-1; D remains ambiguous. CDR3 residues: CASSDTSSYNEQFF. The CDR3, as DNA: TGCGCCAGCTCCGACACGAGCTCCTACAATGAGCAGTTCTTC.